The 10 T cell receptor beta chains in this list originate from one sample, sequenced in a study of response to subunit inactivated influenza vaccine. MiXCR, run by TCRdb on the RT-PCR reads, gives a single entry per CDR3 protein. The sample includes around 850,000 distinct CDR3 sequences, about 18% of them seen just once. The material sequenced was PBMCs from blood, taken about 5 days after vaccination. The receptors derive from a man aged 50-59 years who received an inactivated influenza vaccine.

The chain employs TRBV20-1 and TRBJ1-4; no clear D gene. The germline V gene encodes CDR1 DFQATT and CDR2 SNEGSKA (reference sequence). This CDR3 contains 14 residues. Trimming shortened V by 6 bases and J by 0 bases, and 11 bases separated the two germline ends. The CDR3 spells CSATRAATNEKLFF. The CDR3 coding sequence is TGCAGTGCCACACGAGCCGCAACTAATGAAAAACTGTTTTTT.

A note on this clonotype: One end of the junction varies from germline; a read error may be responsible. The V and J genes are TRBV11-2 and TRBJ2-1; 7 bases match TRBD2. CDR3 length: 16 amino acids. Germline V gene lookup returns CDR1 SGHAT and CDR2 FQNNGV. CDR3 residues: CASNLRSAGLNNEQFF. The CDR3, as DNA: TGTGCCAGCAACTTAAGGTCGGCGGGACTAAACAATGAGCAGTTCTTC. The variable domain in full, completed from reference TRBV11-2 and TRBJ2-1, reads EAGVAQSPRYKIIEKRQSVAFWCNPISGHATLYWYQQILGQGPKLLIQFQNNGVVDDSQLPKDRFSAERLKGVDSTLKIQPAKLEDSAVYLCASNLRSAGLNNEQFFGPGTRLTVL.

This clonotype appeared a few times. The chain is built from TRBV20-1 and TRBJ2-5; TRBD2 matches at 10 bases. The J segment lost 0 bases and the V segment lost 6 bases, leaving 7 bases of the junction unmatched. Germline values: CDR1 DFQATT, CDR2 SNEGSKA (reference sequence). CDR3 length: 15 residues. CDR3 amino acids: CSARPTSGYQETQYF. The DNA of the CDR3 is TGCAGTGCCCGACCGACTAGCGGGTACCAAGAGACCCAGTACTTC.

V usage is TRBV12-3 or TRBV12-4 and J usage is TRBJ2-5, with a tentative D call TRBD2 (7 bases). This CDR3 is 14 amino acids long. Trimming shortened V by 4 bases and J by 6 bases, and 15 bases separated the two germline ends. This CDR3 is CASSSLGGGKTQYF. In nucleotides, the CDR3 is TGTGCCAGCAGTTCCCTGGGGGGGGGCAAGACCCAGTACTTC.

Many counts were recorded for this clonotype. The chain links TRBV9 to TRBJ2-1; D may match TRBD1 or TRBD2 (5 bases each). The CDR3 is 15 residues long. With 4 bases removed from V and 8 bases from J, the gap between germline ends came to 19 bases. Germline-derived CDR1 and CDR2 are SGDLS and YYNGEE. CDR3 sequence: CASSKTVTSRDEQFF. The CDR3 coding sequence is TGTGCCAGCAGCAAGACAGTAACCTCGCGGGATGAGCAGTTCTTC.

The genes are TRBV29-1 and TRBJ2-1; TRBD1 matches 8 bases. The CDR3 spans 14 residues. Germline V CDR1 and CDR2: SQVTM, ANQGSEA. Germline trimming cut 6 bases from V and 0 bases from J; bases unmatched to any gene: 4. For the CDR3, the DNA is TGCAGCGTAAACAGGGGGAGCTCCTACAATGAGCAGTTCTTC. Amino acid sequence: CSVNRGSSYNEQFF.

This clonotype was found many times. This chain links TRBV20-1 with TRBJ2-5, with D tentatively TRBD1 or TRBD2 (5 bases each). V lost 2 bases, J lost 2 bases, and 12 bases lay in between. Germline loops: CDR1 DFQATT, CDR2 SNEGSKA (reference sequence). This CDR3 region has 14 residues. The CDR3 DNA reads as TGCAGTGCTAGAAGGGACCCACTACAAGAGACCCAGTACTTC. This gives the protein CSARRDPLQETQYF.

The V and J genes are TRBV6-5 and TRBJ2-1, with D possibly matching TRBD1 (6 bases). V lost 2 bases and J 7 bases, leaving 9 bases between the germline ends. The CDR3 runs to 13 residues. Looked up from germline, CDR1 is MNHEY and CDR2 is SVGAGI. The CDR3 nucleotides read TGTGCCAGCAGTTACGGGCAGGGGAATGAGCAGTTCTTC. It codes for CASSYGQGNEQFF.

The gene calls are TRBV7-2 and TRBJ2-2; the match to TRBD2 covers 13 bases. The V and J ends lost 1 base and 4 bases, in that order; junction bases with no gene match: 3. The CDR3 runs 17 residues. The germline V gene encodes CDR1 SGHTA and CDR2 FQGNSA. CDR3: CASSLGGLAGVTGELFF. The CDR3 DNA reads TGTGCCAGCAGCTTAGGCGGACTAGCGGGAGTCACCGGGGAGCTGTTTTTT.

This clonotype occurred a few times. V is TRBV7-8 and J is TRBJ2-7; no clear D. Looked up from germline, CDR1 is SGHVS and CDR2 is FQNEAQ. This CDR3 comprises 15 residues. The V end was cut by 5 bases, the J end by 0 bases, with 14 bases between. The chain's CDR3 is CASSHNPRSSYEQYF. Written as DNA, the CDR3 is TGTGCCAGCAGCCACAACCCACGGAGCTCCTACGAGCAGTACTTC.